The source of this T cell receptor (beta chain) is a study of monozygotic twins with inflammatory bowel disease. Using the 5' RACE reads, TCRdb records one entry per CDR3 protein without DNA. This sample's clone table lists about 300,000 distinct CDR3 sequences. The specimen sequenced was blood. The source of this sequence is a human donor with ulcerative colitis or Crohn's disease, or a healthy co-twin of an affected twin (not recorded which).

This CDR3 is CASSLTSGWASTDTQYF. This rearrangement joins TRBV7-8 to TRBJ2-3; the D call of TRBD2 rests on TCRdb alone, since no DNA is present to check it. The CDR3 consists of 17 residues. Per the germline V gene, CDR1 is SGHVS and CDR2 is FQNEAQ. The full variable domain, in which reference TRBV7-8 and TRBJ2-3 provide the parts outside the CDR3, is GAGVSQSPRYKVAKRGQDVALRCDPISGHVSLFWYQQALGQGPEFLTYFQNEAQLDKSGLPSDRFFAERPEGSVSTLKIQRTQQEDSAVYLCASSLTSGWASTDTQYFGPGTRLTVL.